Below are 31 T cell receptor beta chains sequenced from a single sample in a study of cytomegalovirus exposure and HLA in healthy donors. 13 Jbeta primers and 60 Vbeta primers were used for the PCR. The method was immunoSEQ multiplex PCR; TCRdb's version includes in-frame clones alone and lacks a portion of them. Of 150,000 to 180,000 clones in the sample, roughly 72% are singletons; the top ten hold about 2.1%. The sequenced material came from PBMCs. The receptor set was obtained from a man aged 25-45 years in good health and CMV-seronegative.

CDR3 amino acids: CASGGTTGIAQYF. The CDR3 nucleotides are TGTGCCAGCGGGGGGACTACCGGTATCGCGCAGTATTTT. This rearrangement joins TRBV28 to TRBJ2-3, with 7 positions matching TRBD2. Germline V gene lookup returns CDR1 MDHEN and CDR2 SYDVKM. V shed 8 bases, J shed 10 bases, and the junction held 12 bases outside the gene matches. The CDR3 runs 13 residues.

This clone was counted between two and nine times. This chain uses TRBV6-6 with TRBJ1-2, with no clear D. Trimming pared 2 bases from V and 8 bases from J, leaving 3 bases between. The CDR3 runs 10 residues. Germline V gives CDR1 MNHNY, CDR2 SVGAGI (reference sequence). The CDR3 sequence is CASSYGGYTF. In DNA, the CDR3 is TGTGCCAGCAGTTACGGCGGCTACACCTTC.

V and J are TRBV5-4 and TRBJ2-3, with a tentative D call TRBD1 (5 bases). The CDR3 runs to 13 residues. V lost 4 bases to trimming and J lost 4 bases, with 10 bases between them. Germline lookup yields CDR1 SGHNT and CDR2 YYREEE (reference sequence). This CDR3 is CASSNAGSDTQYF. CDR3 sequence (DNA): TGTGCCAGCAGCAATGCAGGGTCAGATACGCAGTATTTT.

This clone came up once. This chain links TRBV30 with TRBJ2-5; TRBD2 matches at 14 bases. The CDR3 totals 14 residues. V was clipped by 1 base and J by 11 bases; unmatched bases: 6. Per germline, CDR1 GTSNPN and CDR2 SVGIG (reference sequence). The CDR3 reads CAWSAGTSGGEQYF. The CDR3, as DNA: TGTGCCTGGAGTGCCGGGACTAGCGGGGGAGAGCAGTACTTC.

The chain combines TRBV28 with TRBJ2-7; D unresolved. Germline-derived CDR1 and CDR2 are MDHEN and SYDVKM. The CDR3 spans 12 residues. V was clipped by 2 bases and J by 3 bases, with 5 bases between them. CDR3: CASSLTDYEQYF. The CDR3 DNA is TGTGCCAGCAGTTTAACAGACTACGAGCAGTACTTC.

CDR3 DNA sequence: TGTGCCAGCAGCTTAGGCAAAGAGACCCAGTACTTC. Its translation is CASSLGKETQYF. The rearrangement joins TRBV13 to TRBJ2-5; unclear D gene. Germline CDR1 reads PRHDT; CDR2 reads FYEKMQ (reference sequence). V was clipped by 0 bases and J by 3 bases, with 2 bases between them. This CDR3 region has 12 residues. The entire variable domain, with the rest obtained from reference TRBV13 and TRBJ2-5, is as follows: AAGVIQSPRHLIKEKRETATLKCYPIPRHDTVYWYQQGPGQDPQFLISFYEKMQSDKGSIPDRFSAQQFSDYHSELNMSSLELGDSALYFCASSLGKETQYFGPGTRLLVL.

This clone was seen a handful of times. The chain recombines TRBV19 with TRBJ2-3; 12 bases agree with TRBD2. Trimming took 5 bases from V and 1 from J; bases not matched to a gene: 4. CDR3 size: 16 residues. From germline, CDR1 is LNHDA and CDR2 SQIVND (reference sequence). The CDR3 sequence is CASSPWTSGGTDTQYF. The CDR3 DNA reads TGTGCCAGTAGTCCTTGGACTAGCGGGGGCACAGATACGCAGTATTTT.

The chain joins TRBV5-6 to TRBJ2-4; D is possibly TRBD1 (5 bases). This CDR3 contains 16 residues. The germline V and J ends were trimmed by 0 bases and 1 base, with 11 bases remaining between them. From germline, CDR1 is SGHDT and CDR2 YYEEEE. In DNA form, the CDR3 reads TGTGCCAGCAGCTTGGGCGCAGGGCGGGCCAAAAACATTCAGTACTTC. Translation gives CASSLGAGRAKNIQYF.

The gene calls are TRBV7-9 and TRBJ1-6; a weak D match, TRBD1 (6 bases). CDR1 is SEHNR and CDR2 is FQNEAQ in the germline V gene (reference sequence). CDR3 length: 17 amino acids. The V and J ends lost 4 bases and 0 bases respectively, with 13 bases between them. The CDR3 loop is CASSSPADSSYNSPLHF. The CDR3 DNA reads as TGTGCCAGCAGCTCCCCCGCGGACAGCTCCTATAATTCACCCCTCCACTTT.

With respect to this clone: The same CDR3 is also encoded by other DNA sequences in this sample. This sequence joins TRBV5-6 and TRBJ2-3; 10 bases line up with TRBD2. V was clipped by 3 bases and J by 0 bases; unmatched bases: 1. Germline CDR1 and CDR2: SGHDT and YYEEEE. The CDR3 length is 15 residues. The CDR3 coding sequence is TGTGCCAGCAGCTCTAGCGGGGGCAGCACAGATACGCAGTATTTT. Its protein product is CASSSSGGSTDTQYF.

The chain couples TRBV9 to TRBJ1-2; D perhaps matches TRBD1 (5 bases). Trimming shortened V by 3 bases and J by 3 bases, and 12 bases separated the two germline ends. The CDR3 contains 14 residues. Germline CDR1 reads SGDLS; CDR2 reads YYNGEE. In DNA, the CDR3 is TGTGCCAGCAGCGCCCAGGGTATAGACTATGGCTACACCTTC. This encodes CASSAQGIDYGYTF.

This clone came up once. The V and J genes are TRBV6-1 and TRBJ2-1; 7 bases match TRBD1. With V trimmed by 0 bases and J by 2 bases, 1 base remained unmatched. The CDR3 runs 15 residues. Germline CDR1 reads MNHNS; CDR2 reads SASEGT. CDR3 nucleotide sequence: TGTGCCAGCAGTGAAGCGGGGACAGCCTACAATGAGCAGTTCTTC. Amino acid sequence: CASSEAGTAYNEQFF.

The chain uses TRBV5-1 and TRBJ2-7; the match to TRBD1 covers 10 bases. Germline V gene sequence: CDR1 SGHRS, CDR2 YFSETQ. With V trimmed by 3 bases and J by 6 bases, 6 bases remained unmatched. CDR3 length: 14 residues. CDR3 region: CASSSTGGQGEQYF. Written as DNA, the CDR3 is TGCGCCAGCAGCTCGACAGGGGGCCAGGGCGAGCAGTACTTC.

This clone was observed once. V gene TRBV19 combines with J gene TRBJ2-5, with D perhaps TRBD1 (5 bases). The CDR3 has 13 amino acids. Germline lookup yields CDR1 LNHDA and CDR2 SQIVND (reference sequence). V was trimmed by 4 bases and J by 5 bases, leaving 11 bases between them. For the CDR3, the DNA is TGTGCCAGTAGTACAGGGTTCGGGGAGACCCAGTACTTC. Translated, it gives CASSTGFGETQYF.

V is TRBV29-1 and J is TRBJ2-7, with a possible D match to TRBD1 (7 bases). There are 16 residues in the CDR3. From germline, CDR1 is SQVTM and CDR2 ANQGSEA. The ends were cut back, 7 bases at V and 0 bases at J, with 22 bases in the middle. DNA for the CDR3: TGCAGCGCCGCGGGACAGTCAAAAACCTTCTCCTACGAGCAGTACTTC. Protein product: CSAAGQSKTFSYEQYF.

This chain links TRBV2 with TRBJ1-1; D not resolved. CDR1 and CDR2 from the germline V gene are SNHLY and FYNNEI. CDR3 length: 13 residues. Trimming pared 2 bases from V and 1 base from J, leaving 5 bases between. The CDR3 protein is CASSEFRNTEAFF. CDR3 in DNA: TGTGCCAGCAGTGAATTCAGGAACACTGAAGCTTTCTTT.

This chain links TRBV10-3 with TRBJ2-7, with TRBD2 matching over 10 bases. With V trimmed by 3 bases and J by 3 bases, 2 bases remained unmatched. The CDR3 covers 14 residues. Looked up from germline, CDR1 is ENHRY and CDR2 is SYGVKD. The CDR3 nucleotides are TGTGCCATCAGTGAACAGCGGGGGGGCTACGAGCAGTACTTC. This sequence encodes CAISEQRGGYEQYF.

The chain combines TRBV5-1 with TRBJ1-2; D unresolved. The germline gives CDR1 SGHRS, CDR2 YFSETQ. Between the trimmed V and J ends, which lost 3 bases and 6 bases, there was a span of 6 bases. The length of the CDR3 is 11 residues. This CDR3 is CASSSRDGYTF. The CDR3 coding sequence is TGCGCCAGCAGCTCACGGGATGGCTACACCTTC.

The chain couples TRBV28 to TRBJ2-1, with 9 positions matching TRBD1. The CDR3 has 16 amino acids. J was trimmed by 1 base and V by 6 bases; bases with no gene match: 7. The germline CDR1 and CDR2 sequences are MDHEN and SYDVKM. The CDR3 DNA follows: TGTGCCAGCAGAACCATGGGACAGGGATCCTACAATGAGCAGTTCTTC. It is translated as CASRTMGQGSYNEQFF.

The chain uses TRBV19 and TRBJ1-1; TRBD1 is a possible D gene (5 bases). This CDR3 comprises 15 residues. The germline CDR1 and CDR2 sequences are LNHDA and SQIVND (reference sequence). Trimming took off 3 bases at V and 3 bases at J, with 14 bases between the two ends. CDR3 nucleotide sequence: TGTGCCAGTAGTATCGTCTGGGGCGGGGACACTGAAGCTTTCTTT. Its protein product is CASSIVWGGDTEAFF. Supplemented by reference TRBV19 and TRBJ1-1, the full variable domain reads DGGITQSPKYLFRKEGQNVTLSCEQNLNHDAMYWYRQDPGQGLRLIYYSQIVNDFQKGDIAEGYSVSREKKESFPLTVTSAQKNPTAFYLCASSIVWGGDTEAFFGQGTRLTVV.

This sequence joins TRBV11-1 and TRBJ2-1, with D possibly matching TRBD1 (6 bases). This CDR3 is built from 15 residues. V dropped 1 base and J dropped 6 bases, with 13 bases sitting between them. Germline V gives CDR1 SGHAT, CDR2 FQDESV (reference sequence). This CDR3 is CASSLGGTLTNEQFF. The CDR3 nucleotides read TGTGCCAGCAGCTTAGGGGGGACACTCACCAATGAGCAGTTCTTC. The full variable domain, its missing parts supplied by reference TRBV11-1 and TRBJ2-1, is EAEVAQSPRYKITEKSQAVAFWCDPISGHATLYWYRQILGQGPELLVQFQDESVVDDSQLPKDRFSAERLKGVDSTLKIQPAELGDSAMYLCASSLGGTLTNEQFFGPGTRLTVL.

V and J are TRBV7-2 and TRBJ1-6; unclear D gene. Germline V gene sequence: CDR1 SGHTA, CDR2 FQGNSA. This CDR3 is 12 amino acids long. V was cut by 2 bases and J by 10 bases, with 6 bases left in between. This chain's CDR3 is CASSLLFSPLHF. In DNA form, the CDR3 reads TGTGCCAGCAGCTTATTATTCTCACCCCTCCACTTT.

The chain joins TRBV30 to TRBJ1-6; no definite D call. Germline V gives CDR1 GTSNPN, CDR2 SVGIG (reference sequence). The V end was cut by 2 bases, the J end by 9 bases, with 23 bases between. This CDR3 is 17 amino acids long. CDR3 nucleotide sequence: TGTGCCTGGAGTACGGGGAACCCGCCCCGTTCGCTTTCACCCCTCCACTTT. Its protein is CAWSTGNPPRSLSPLHF. Together with reference TRBV30 and TRBJ1-6, the CDR3 gives the full variable domain: SQTIHQWPATLVQPVGSPLSLECTVEGTSNPNLYWYRQAAGRGLQLLFYSVGIGQISSEVPQNLSASRPQDRQFILSSKKLLLSDSGFYLCAWSTGNPPRSLSPLHFGNGTRLTVT.

This clone was picked up a small number of times. The chain has TRBV13 and TRBJ2-3; D call uncertain. From germline, CDR1 is PRHDT and CDR2 FYEKMQ (reference sequence). With 6 bases removed from V and 5 bases from J, the gap between germline ends came to 6 bases. The CDR3 spans 11 residues. The CDR3 DNA sequence: TGTGCCAGCAGATACGGAGATACGCAGTATTTT. It translates to CASRYGDTQYF.

This chain connects TRBV19 to TRBJ1-5; D possibly corresponds to TRBD1 (5 bases). Germline V gene sequence: CDR1 LNHDA, CDR2 SQIVND (reference sequence). The CDR3 has 16 amino acids. Trimming took off 5 bases at V and 5 bases at J, with 19 bases between the two ends. This CDR3 reads CASSFGSGLGDQPQHF. CDR3 DNA sequence: TGTGCCAGTAGTTTCGGTAGCGGTTTGGGGGATCAGCCCCAGCATTTT. The full variable domain, in which reference TRBV19 and TRBJ1-5 provide the parts outside the CDR3, is DGGITQSPKYLFRKEGQNVTLSCEQNLNHDAMYWYRQDPGQGLRLIYYSQIVNDFQKGDIAEGYSVSREKKESFPLTVTSAQKNPTAFYLCASSFGSGLGDQPQHFGDGTRLSIL.

This clone was recorded once. Written as DNA, the CDR3 is TGTGCCACCAGCAGAACAGGGGACCCATACAATGAGCAGTTCTTC. It yields the protein CATSRTGDPYNEQFF. The gene calls are TRBV15 and TRBJ2-1, with TRBD1 matching 7 bases. There are 15 residues in the CDR3. Germline CDR1 is LNHNV and CDR2 is YYDKDF (reference sequence). Trimming at V came to 2 bases and at J to 4 bases, leaving 5 bases not matched to a gene. Full variable domain (remainder filled in from reference TRBV15 and TRBJ2-1): DAMVIQNPRYQVTQFGKPVTLSCSQTLNHNVMYWYQQKSSQAPKLLFHYYDKDFNNEADTPDNFQSRRPNTSFCFLDIRSPGLGDTAMYLCATSRTGDPYNEQFFGPGTRLTVL.

This sequence joins TRBV7-2 and TRBJ2-3; possible D gene TRBD2, 6 bases. The V end lost 4 bases, the J end lost 2 bases, and 10 bases lay between the germline ends. The CDR3 has 14 amino acids. Germline CDR1 SGHTA, CDR2 FQGNSA. The CDR3: CASSSGLYTDTQYF. CDR3 DNA sequence: TGTGCCAGCAGCTCGGGACTTTACACAGATACGCAGTATTTT.

This clone has a single count. The V gene is TRBV5-6, the J gene TRBJ2-7, with a tentative D call TRBD2 (5 bases). CDR3 length: 12 residues. The V gene lost 1 base and the J gene lost 7 bases, with 9 bases spanning the gap. CDR1 and CDR2 (germline): SGHDT, YYEEEE. CDR3 in amino acids: CASSLISGEQYF. DNA of the CDR3: TGTGCCAGCAGCTTGATTTCGGGGGAGCAGTACTTC.

The gene calls are TRBV29-1 and TRBJ2-2; D call uncertain. CDR3 length: 15 residues. Trimming shortened V by 2 bases and J by 1 base, and 11 bases separated the two germline ends. The germline V gene encodes CDR1 SQVTM and CDR2 ANQGSEA. CDR3: CSVESGRRNTGELFF. Written as DNA, the CDR3 is TGCAGCGTTGAATCGGGTCGGAGGAACACCGGGGAGCTGTTTTTT.

CDR3: CASSLDGGGEQYF. CDR3 nucleotide sequence: TGTGCCAGCAGCTTAGACGGGGGGGGAGAGCAGTACTTC. The V gene is TRBV7-3, the J gene TRBJ2-7; TRBD2 matches at 8 bases. Germline assignment: CDR1 SGHTA and CDR2 FQGTGA. With V trimmed by 2 bases and J by 7 bases, 4 bases remained unmatched. There are 13 residues in the CDR3.

This clone was seen once. This chain uses TRBV9 with TRBJ1-1, with 8 bases that match TRBD1. J was trimmed by 3 bases and V by 3 bases; bases with no gene match: 1. The CDR3 runs to 13 residues. Germline CDR1 reads SGDLS; CDR2 reads YYNGEE. The CDR3 DNA reads as TGTGCCAGCAGCGAGGACAGGGACACTGAAGCTTTCTTT. Translating it yields CASSEDRDTEAFF.